The next 30 T cell receptor beta chains were all read from a single sample in a study of blood T cells in healthy people across ages. Combining a sample-barcoded 5' primer with a J-beta primer mix, a second PCR ran for 7 to 11 cycles. TCRdb reprocessed the 5' RACE reads with MiXCR, giving one entry per CDR3 protein. The table records about 1,000,000 distinct CDR3 sequences, more than 40% of them present only once. Sequences were obtained from blood. These receptors all come from a woman aged 55-75 years in good health.

This clonotype was seen a few times. The genes are TRBV11-1 and TRBJ1-4; TRBD1 is a possible D gene (5 bases). The germline V gene has CDR1 SGHAT and CDR2 FQDESV (reference sequence). Trimming removed 7 bases at V and 5 bases at J, with 17 bases between. The CDR3 is 15 residues long. In DNA, the CDR3 is TGTGCCAGCACATCCGACCGGGACGGAAATGAAAAACTGTTTTTT. It encodes CASTSDRDGNEKLFF. The whole variable domain, remainder taken from reference TRBV11-1 and TRBJ1-4, is EAEVAQSPRYKITEKSQAVAFWCDPISGHATLYWYRQILGQGPELLVQFQDESVVDDSQLPKDRFSAERLKGVDSTLKIQPAELGDSAMYLCASTSDRDGNEKLFFGSGTQLSVL.

The CDR3 is CASRTLGGFEQYF. DNA for the CDR3: TGTGCCAGCAGAACCCTCGGGGGGTTCGAGCAGTACTTC. The rearrangement uses TRBV6-5 and TRBJ2-4; TRBD2 matches 7 bases. The end of the DNA aligns better with TRBJ2-7, so the J call may be wrong. This CDR3 has 13 residues. Germline-derived CDR1 and CDR2 are MNHEY and SVGAGI.

The DNA of the CDR3 is TGCAGTGGTAGCCGGGGCGGGAGCTCCTACGAGCAGTACTTC. Protein: CSGSRGGSSYEQYF. The V and J genes are TRBV20-1 and TRBJ2-4, with 7 bases matching TRBD2. The end of the DNA is better explained by TRBJ2-7, so the J call may be wrong. The length of the CDR3 is 14 residues. The germline V gene has CDR1 DFQATT and CDR2 SNEGSKA (reference sequence).

The chain joins TRBV7-9 to TRBJ1-1, with a possible D match to TRBD1 (5 bases). There are 13 residues in the CDR3. V shed 5 bases and J shed 4 bases, with 11 bases lying between them. Germline V gene sequence: CDR1 SEHNR, CDR2 FQNEAQ (reference sequence). The CDR3, as DNA: TGTGCCAGCAGCGCCAAGGGGCTCACTGAAGCTTTCTTT. As protein: CASSAKGLTEAFF.

As concerns this clonotype: A much larger clone lies one base from this, so it may be a read error. The rearrangement joins TRBV4-1 to TRBJ2-7, with D unresolved. The CDR3 spans 16 residues. The ends were cut back, 0 bases at V and 3 bases at J, with 15 bases in the middle. Germline assignment: CDR1 MGHRA and CDR2 YSYEKL. CDR3 coding DNA: TGCGCCAGCAGCCAAGATATAGGAAGTTCCGACTACGAGCAGTACTTC. This gives the protein CASSQDIGSSDYEQYF.

The table lists this clonotype with a few counts. V usage is TRBV5-1 and J usage is TRBJ2-5, with a weak D call TRBD1 (5 bases). The ends were cut back, 0 bases at V and 5 bases at J, with 14 bases in the middle. The CDR3 sequence is 15 residues long. The germline gives CDR1 SGHRS, CDR2 YFSETQ. CDR3 DNA sequence: TGCGCCAGCAGCTTGGAAGGCGCAGGGAAGGAGACCCAGTACTTC. Translated, it gives CASSLEGAGKETQYF.

V and J are TRBV7-2 and TRBJ2-1; 8 bases line up with TRBD2. This CDR3 contains 16 residues. The germline V gene has CDR1 SGHTA and CDR2 FQGNSA. J lost 5 bases, V lost 3 bases, and 9 bases had no gene match. CDR3 coding DNA: TGTGCCAGCAGCTTCGGGGGAAGCGGGAGCCACAATGAGCAGTTCTTC. Residues: CASSFGGSGSHNEQFF.

This clonotype was detected a few times. The chain has TRBV4-1 and TRBJ1-4, with TRBD1 matching over 8 bases. Germline CDR1 MGHRA, CDR2 YSYEKL. Trimming removed 0 bases from V and 8 bases from J; junction bases left unmatched: 8. The CDR3 consists of 16 residues. CDR3 in DNA: TGCGCCAGCAGCCAAGAAATAGGGACAGGCCGAGAAAAACTGTTTTTT. Protein sequence: CASSQEIGTGREKLFF.

This chain uses TRBV5-5 with TRBJ1-4, with TRBD1 as a possible D gene (5 bases). From germline, CDR1 is SGHKS and CDR2 YYEKEE (reference sequence). The CDR3 spans 16 residues. The germline V and J ends were trimmed by 1 base and 4 bases, with 14 bases remaining between them. DNA of the CDR3: TGTGCCAGCAGCTTGACGTGGGGCAGTATTAATGAAAAACTGTTTTTT. Encoded protein: CASSLTWGSINEKLFF.

The gene calls are TRBV5-3 and TRBJ2-7, with 8 nucleotides matching TRBD2. TRBV5-3 is noted as an ORF with a role that remains uncertain. This CDR3 is built from 15 residues. With 1 base clipped from V and 2 bases from J, the junction kept 5 bases outside the gene matches. The CDR3 is CARSLHSGGPYEQYF. The CDR3 nucleotides read TGTGCCAGAAGCTTGCATTCGGGAGGGCCCTACGAGCAGTACTTC.

This sequence joins TRBV29-1 and TRBJ2-5, with unresolved D. CDR1 and CDR2 from the germline V gene are SQVTM and ANQGSEA. The ends were cut back, 5 bases at V and 5 bases at J, with 9 bases in the middle. CDR3 length equals 11 residues. CDR3 protein: CSVWGRETQYF. The CDR3 DNA sequence: TGCAGCGTTTGGGGTCGGGAGACCCAGTACTTC.

The J gene is TRBJ2-7, the V gene TRBV4-1, with TRBD2 matching over 8 bases. The CDR3 consists of 17 residues. Germline V CDR1 and CDR2: MGHRA, YSYEKL. V was pared by 3 bases and J by 0 bases, with 10 bases of the junction left unmatched. The CDR3 is CASSQERVLAGSYEQYF. CDR3 nucleotides: TGCGCCAGCAGCCAGGAAAGGGTGCTAGCGGGCTCCTACGAGCAGTACTTC.

J is TRBJ2-3 and V is TRBV6-2 or TRBV6-3; maybe TRBD2 (5 bases). Per the germline V gene, CDR1 is MNHEY and CDR2 is SVGEGT. The V gene lost 2 bases and the J gene lost 2 bases, with 14 bases spanning the gap. The CDR3 has 16 residues. The CDR3 bases are TGTGCCAGCAGTTACGATTGGGGAGCGAACACAGATACGCAGTATTTT. It encodes CASSYDWGANTDTQYF.

V and J are TRBV27 and TRBJ1-6; D unclear. This CDR3 has 15 residues. Trimming cost V 7 bases and J 0 bases, with 10 bases left between them. From germline, CDR1 is MNHEY and CDR2 SMNVEV (reference sequence). The CDR3: CASNLLGSYNSPLHF. The CDR3 coding sequence is TGTGCCAGCAATCTACTTGGCTCCTATAATTCACCCCTCCACTTT.

The rearrangement links TRBV7-8 to TRBJ2-3, with 7 bases that match TRBD1. J lost 7 bases, V lost 2 bases, and 15 bases had no gene match. Germline assignment: CDR1 SGHVS and CDR2 FQNEAQ. The CDR3 is made up of 17 amino acids. Here the CDR3 reads CASSLTRTGPIFNTQYF. The DNA of the CDR3 is TGTGCCAGCAGCTTAACCCGGACAGGCCCGATCTTTAATACGCAGTATTTT.

Worth noting for this clonotype: Possible read error: a much larger clone is one base away. The chain uses TRBV11-2 and TRBJ2-7; TRBD2 matches 9 bases. Matching the DNA end better, TRBJ2-5 makes the J call doubtful. Germline values: CDR1 SGHAT, CDR2 FQNNGV. CDR3 length: 16 residues. This chain's CDR3 is CASSLGGSGGQGTQYF. CDR3 bases: TGTGCCAGCAGCTTAGGAGGTAGCGGGGGTCAAGGGACCCAGTACTTC.

The V call is TRBV12-3 or TRBV12-4, the J call TRBJ2-1, with D unclear. V was shortened by 8 bases and J by 6 bases, with 11 bases between the two germline ends. The CDR3 consists of 12 residues. CDR3: CASGLERNEQFF. DNA for the CDR3: TGTGCCAGCGGCCTAGAGCGCAATGAGCAGTTCTTC.

Turning to this clonotype: Because the CDR3's place on the DNA is in doubt, the DNA is left out and the CDR3 is given as listed by TCRdb. CDR3 in amino acids: CASSLGMGRPNTEAFF. The V gene is TRBV27, the J gene TRBJ1-1; the DNA was not compared with TRBD1, the D call given in the table. Per germline, CDR1 MNHEY and CDR2 SMNVEV (reference sequence). The CDR3 numbers 16 amino acids, ends counted.

This clonotype came up many times. The J gene is TRBJ2-5, the V gene TRBV27, with 10 bases matching TRBD1. The CDR3 loop spans 15 amino acids. The germline V gene has CDR1 MNHEY and CDR2 SMNVEV (reference sequence). Unmatched junction bases numbered 7, after V lost 5 bases and J lost 4 bases. The CDR3 DNA follows: TGTGCCAGCAGTCCGGGACAGGGGAAGAGAGAGACCCAGTACTTC. The encoded protein is CASSPGQGKRETQYF.

The chain is built from TRBV12-3 or TRBV12-4 and TRBJ2-4; possibly TRBD2 for D (7 bases). This CDR3 spans 18 amino acids. Trimming removed 3 bases from V and 2 bases from J, with 20 bases in between. The CDR3 DNA is TGTGCCAGCAGTTTGGGGGGGCGCGGATCTAAGTCCAAAAACATTCAGTACTTC. This codes for CASSLGGRGSKSKNIQYF.

The V gene is TRBV5-1, the J gene TRBJ2-4, with 9 bases matching TRBD1. The CDR3 loop spans 16 amino acids. V lost 0 bases to trimming and J lost 6 bases; unmatched junction nucleotides: 7. In germline, CDR1 is SGHRS, CDR2 YFSETQ. The CDR3 DNA sequence: TGCGCCAGCAGCTTGGATACAGGGGGCGCGTTAAACATTCAGTACTTC. This codes for CASSLDTGGALNIQYF.

The chain employs TRBV9 and TRBJ1-1; tentative D call: TRBD1 (5 bases). V was pared by 4 bases and J by 5 bases, with 18 bases between. Germline loops: CDR1 SGDLS, CDR2 YYNGEE. This CDR3 has 15 amino acids. The CDR3 sequence is CASSITGAEGTEAFF. CDR3 nucleotides: TGTGCCAGCAGCATAACCGGGGCAGAGGGGACTGAAGCTTTCTTT.

This clonotype was seen a handful of times. The genes are TRBV29-1 and TRBJ1-1; TRBD1 might be the D (6 bases). Between the trimmed V and J ends, which lost 2 bases and 4 bases, there was a span of 11 bases. The length of the CDR3 is 13 residues. Germline V gives CDR1 SQVTM, CDR2 ANQGSEA. CDR3 nucleotides: TGCAGCGTTGAACGGGGGGGCGGCACTGAAGCTTTCTTT. Translating it yields CSVERGGGTEAFF.

V usage is TRBV21-1 and J usage is TRBJ1-1; TRBD1, the D gene given by the table, was not confirmed from the DNA. TRBV21-1 has pseudogene status. The CDR3 is 15 residues long. The CDR3 spells CASSPPGTSDTEAFF. In nucleotides, the CDR3 is TGTGCCAGCAGCCCCCCCGGGACGTCGGACACTGAAGCTTTCTTT.

This clonotype occurred many times. This chain uses TRBV6-2 or TRBV6-3 with TRBJ2-1, with TRBD1 matching 11 bases. CDR1 is MNHEY and CDR2 is SVGEGT in the germline V gene. Trimming removed 9 bases from V and 7 bases from J; junction bases left unmatched: 8. The CDR3 is made up of 14 amino acids. DNA of the CDR3: TGTGCCAGTCGGGACAGGGGGGGAAAGAATGAGCAGTTCTTC. Protein product: CASRDRGGKNEQFF.

This clonotype was observed a few times. The rearrangement uses TRBV6-6 and TRBJ2-1; D might be TRBD1 or TRBD2, each matching 5 bases. The CDR3 is 16 residues long. Germline V gene lookup returns CDR1 MNHNY and CDR2 SVGAGI (reference sequence). The V gene lost 2 bases and the J gene lost 5 bases, with 16 bases spanning the gap. The CDR3, as DNA: TGTGCCAGCAGTTACCGGACCTGGGACGGAGACAATGAGCAGTTCTTC. As protein: CASSYRTWDGDNEQFF.

This chain links TRBV5-1 with TRBJ1-1; D is perhaps TRBD1 (6 bases). The V and J ends lost 1 base and 0 bases respectively, with 10 bases between them. CDR1 is SGHRS and CDR2 is YFSETQ in the germline V gene. The CDR3 extends over 15 amino acids. CDR3 in DNA: TGCGCCAGCAGCTTGTTAGGGGGTCTGAACACTGAAGCTTTCTTT. It translates to CASSLLGGLNTEAFF.

The chain uses TRBV9 and TRBJ2-7; D might be TRBD2 (6 bases). The CDR3 has 14 residues. Germline values: CDR1 SGDLS, CDR2 YYNGEE. V lost 5 bases and J lost 6, with 18 bases in between. The CDR3 protein is CASSPPGAGSEQYF. CDR3 DNA sequence: TGTGCCAGCAGTCCACCGGGAGCCGGGTCCGAGCAGTACTTC.

The chain is built from TRBV20-1 and TRBJ2-5, with 16 bases lining up with TRBD2. V was pared by 3 bases and J by 5 bases, with 12 bases of the junction left unmatched. This CDR3 is built from 18 residues. CDR1 and CDR2 (germline): DFQATT, SNEGSKA (reference sequence). DNA for the CDR3: TGCAGTGCTAGCCCGGGACTAGCGGGAGGGCCAGTTGGGGAGACCCAGTACTTC. It is translated as CSASPGLAGGPVGETQYF.

This clonotype was counted a few times. The genes are TRBV20-1 and TRBJ2-5, with D possibly being TRBD2 (7 bases). Germline values: CDR1 DFQATT, CDR2 SNEGSKA (reference sequence). The CDR3 totals 14 residues. Trimming shortened V by 6 bases and J by 2 bases, and 16 bases separated the two germline ends. The CDR3 reads CSARGGARQETQYF. The DNA for the CDR3 is TGCAGTGCCCGAGGGGGGGCAAGGCAAGAGACCCAGTACTTC.